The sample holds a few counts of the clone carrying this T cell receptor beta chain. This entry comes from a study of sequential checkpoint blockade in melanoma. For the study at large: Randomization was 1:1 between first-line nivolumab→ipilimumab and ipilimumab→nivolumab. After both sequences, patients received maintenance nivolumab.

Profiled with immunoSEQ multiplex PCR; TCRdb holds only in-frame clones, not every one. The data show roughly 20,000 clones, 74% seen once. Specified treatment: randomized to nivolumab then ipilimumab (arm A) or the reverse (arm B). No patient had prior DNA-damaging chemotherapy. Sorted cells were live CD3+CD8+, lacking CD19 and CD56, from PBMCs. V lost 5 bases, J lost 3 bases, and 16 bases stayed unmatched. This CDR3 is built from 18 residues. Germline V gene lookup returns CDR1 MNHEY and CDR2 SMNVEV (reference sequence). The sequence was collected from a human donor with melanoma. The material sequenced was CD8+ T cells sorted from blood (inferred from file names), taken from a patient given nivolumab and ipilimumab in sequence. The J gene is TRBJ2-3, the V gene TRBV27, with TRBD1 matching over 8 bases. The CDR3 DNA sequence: TGTGCCAGCAGTCCTGGGGACAGGATGGGACCAGCTACAGATACGCAGTATTTT. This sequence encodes CASSPGDRMGPATDTQYF.